This entry lists 10 T cell receptor beta chains sequenced from one sample in a study of OX40 agonist ivuxolimab in advanced cancers. The repertoire was sequenced with immunoSEQ multiplex PCR; TCRdb's copy has only in-frame clones and lacks some. The sample contains approximately 99,000 clones, roughly 90% of which appear only once. The specimen was CD4+ or CD8+ T cells sorted from blood, collected in a trial of the OX40 agonist ivuxolimab. These TCRs come from an adult with an advanced solid tumor such as melanoma, head and neck, liver or kidney cancer.

J is TRBJ2-1 and V is TRBV2; perhaps TRBD2 as D (6 bases). Looked up from germline, CDR1 is SNHLY and CDR2 is FYNNEI. The CDR3 is 15 residues long. The V end lost 6 bases, the J end lost 0 bases, and 12 bases lay between the germline ends. The CDR3 region is CASREGLRSYNEQFF. In DNA, the CDR3 is TGTGCCAGCAGGGAGGGACTTCGCTCCTACAATGAGCAGTTCTTC.

The chain carries TRBV5-1 and TRBJ2-7; D is perhaps TRBD1 (5 bases). Trimming cost V 4 bases and J 3 bases, with 14 bases left between them. The V gene's germline CDR1 is SGHRS and CDR2 YFSETQ. The CDR3 totals 14 residues. The DNA for the CDR3 is TGCGCCAGCAGCCTCGGACAAACCATCTACGAGCAGTACTTC. Translation gives CASSLGQTIYEQYF.

V is TRBV6-1 and J is TRBJ2-7; D assignment may be TRBD1 or TRBD2 (5 bases each). Germline lookup yields CDR1 MNHNS and CDR2 SASEGT. This CDR3 region has 13 residues. Trimming removed 6 bases from V and 7 bases from J, with 16 bases in between. Here the CDR3 DNA reads TGTGCCAGCAGAGTAGATTTTGGGGGAGAGCAGTACTTC. Its protein is CASRVDFGGEQYF.

The chain carries TRBV9 and TRBJ2-4; TRBD2 might be the D (6 bases). Germline assignment: CDR1 SGDLS and CDR2 YYNGEE. The CDR3 totals 18 residues. With 0 bases removed from V and 0 bases from J, the gap between germline ends came to 16 bases. The CDR3 DNA is TGTGCCAGCAGCGTAGATGTGGTGGGAGGCTTAGCCAAAAACATTCAGTACTTC. Translating it yields CASSVDVVGGLAKNIQYF.

In this sample, this clone turned up once. The chain joins TRBV18 to TRBJ1-2, with TRBD1 identical over 7 bases. V was pared by 6 bases and J by 8 bases, with 15 bases of the junction left unmatched. CDR1 KGHSH and CDR2 LQKENI come from the germline V gene. CDR3 size: 15 residues. CDR3 nucleotide sequence: TGTGCCAGCTCCGGGACAGCGCTAGAATGGGGAGGCTACACCTTC. Translation: CASSGTALEWGGYTF.

This clone was counted between two and nine times. V is TRBV14 and J is TRBJ2-1; TRBD1 might be the D (6 bases). Germline lookup yields CDR1 SGHDN and CDR2 FVKESK. The V gene lost 6 bases and the J gene lost 9 bases, with 24 bases spanning the gap. The CDR3 has 16 amino acids. CDR3 in DNA: TGTGCCAGCAGGCACAGGGCCCCAATCGCCTTAAGTGAGCAGTTCTTC. Translated, it gives CASRHRAPIALSEQFF.

CDR3 in DNA: TGTGCCAGTAGTAGGGACAGGGGGAACACTGAAGCTTTCTTT. As protein: CASSRDRGNTEAFF. The rearrangement uses TRBV19 and TRBJ1-1, with 10 bases fitting TRBD1. The germline gives CDR1 LNHDA, CDR2 SQIVND (reference sequence). CDR3 length: 14 residues. The V segment lost 4 bases and the J segment 1 base; nucleotides outside the gene matches: 0.

On this clone: Other DNA sequences of this sample code for an identical CDR3. The chain recombines TRBV9 with TRBJ2-3, with a possible D match to TRBD1 (5 bases). V was trimmed by 0 bases and J by 6 bases, leaving 8 bases between them. The CDR3 extends over 13 amino acids. The germline V gene encodes CDR1 SGDLS and CDR2 YYNGEE. The CDR3 sequence is CASSVGPGDTQYF. The CDR3 DNA is TGTGCCAGCAGCGTAGGCCCAGGGGATACGCAGTATTTT.

The chain employs TRBV4-1 and TRBJ1-6, with a tentative D call TRBD1 (5 bases). Trimming shortened V by 0 bases and J by 8 bases, and 14 bases separated the two germline ends. CDR3 length: 16 amino acids. From germline, CDR1 is MGHRA and CDR2 YSYEKL. DNA for the CDR3: TGCGCCAGCAGCCAAGAGGTTTCGGGGCGGTATTCACCCCTCCACTTT. This encodes CASSQEVSGRYSPLHF.

The V and J genes are TRBV11-2 and TRBJ2-5; 7 nucleotides line up with TRBD2. The ends lost 1 base at V and 3 bases at J; junction bases unmatched: 2. The CDR3 is made up of 14 amino acids. Germline loops: CDR1 SGHAT, CDR2 FQNNGV. The CDR3 here is CASSLGGGEETQYF. CDR3 coding DNA: TGTGCCAGCAGCTTAGGGGGGGGAGAAGAGACCCAGTACTTC.